This entry concerns a single T cell receptor beta chain. Its target is unknown. The library tagged individual cDNA molecules with unique molecular identifiers. A single record per CDR3 protein comes from TCRdb applying MiXCR to the RACE reads. The sample yields 85,000 to 100,000 distinct CDR3 sequences, 25% to 35% seen once. The germline V gene encodes CDR1 DFQATT and CDR2 SNEGSKA (reference sequence). V lost 0 bases to trimming and J lost 4 bases, with 21 bases between them. CDR3 size: 17 residues. This sample is part of a study of human T cells and chemical hapten exposure. Study-level information: During the approximately 25-week study period, patients had diphenylcyclopropenone applied to the scalp every week.

Time point defined: patch test 3, about 24 weeks after DPC sensitization. Treatment: therapeutic diphenylcyclopropenone sensitization with weekly scalp DPC. Blood sampling occurred before each patch-test application. Overall study findings and caveats: No change in TCRs above 1 in 1000 frequency was produced by DPC sensitization.

The receptor was isolated from a man aged 35-49 years with alopecia areata. Some clones in this sample may be carry-over from other donors' samples. V and J are TRBV20-1 and TRBJ1-2; the D gene is possibly TRBD1 (5 bases). The specimen was whole blood, collected in connection with sensitization to the hapten diphenylcyclopropenone (DPC). CDR3 region: CSARDWLSRPGTYGYTF. Written as DNA, the CDR3 is TGCAGTGCTAGAGATTGGCTATCTAGACCGGGGACCTATGGCTACACCTTC.